The clone carrying this T cell receptor beta chain showed up just a few times. Germline values: CDR1 SGHRS, CDR2 YFSETQ. The J segment lost 6 bases and the V segment lost 4 bases, leaving 12 bases of the junction unmatched. The CDR3 extends over 15 amino acids. TCR beta CDR3 regions were amplified from RNA transcripts. Amplification began with first-round RT-PCR using HTBI primers, then second-round multiplex PCR was performed. MiXCR, run by TCRdb on the multiplex PCR reads, gives a single entry per CDR3 protein. The sample has more than 300,000 distinct CDR3 sequences; about 17% are singletons. As the starting material, roughly 10 ml of fresh peripheral blood yielded the PBMCs. This record comes from a study of Graves' ophthalmopathy and Graves' hyperthyroidism.

The source is an adult woman with stable Graves' hyperthyroidism. The chain uses TRBV5-1 and TRBJ2-7; 8 bases match TRBD1. Sequenced material: peripheral blood. This CDR3 is CASSALTGTGAEQYF. The CDR3 DNA sequence: TGCGCCAGCAGCGCCTTGACCGGGACAGGAGCCGAGCAGTACTTC.